This is a list of T cell receptor beta chains from one sample in a study of shared clonotypes between healthy human individuals. The method was immunoSEQ multiplex PCR; TCRdb's version includes in-frame clones alone and lacks a portion of them. The repertoire consists of under 1,100,000 clones, with approximately 78% occurring once and the leading ten covering 0.5% to 0.65%. The material sequenced was memory CD4+ T cells from PBMCs. The receptor set was obtained from a man between 18 and 29 years old in good health. Some clones in this sample may be carry-over from other donors' samples. Each CDR3 is given with its conserved first and last residue. D genes are given only for firm matches. A row's size may be missing; if present it is once, few, many or a size class.

d_gene,j_gene,v_gene,abundance,CDR3nt,CDR3aa
.,TRBJ2-2,TRBV18,.,TGTGCCAGCTCACCACCTAATTTAAGCACCGGGGAGCTGTTTTTT,CASSPPNLSTGELFF
.,TRBJ1-2,TRBV5-6,.,TGTGCCAGCAGCCCCGGACGAACCTATGGCTACACCTTC,CASSPGRTYGYTF
TRBD2,TRBJ2-5,TRBV29-1,once,TGCAGCGTTGGATTAGGGGGTGGGGCGGGAGGAGAGACCCAGTACTTC,CSVGLGGGAGGETQYF
TRBD1,TRBJ2-6,TRBV11-3,.,TGTGCCAGCAGCTCTGATATTTTCGGGACAGCGCACTTC,CASSSDIFGTAHF
TRBD1,TRBJ2-2,TRBV5-5,.,TGTGCCAGCAGCTTTTCGCCCCAAACAGGGGGCAAGACCGGGGAGCTGTTTTTT,CASSFSPQTGGKTGELFF
.,TRBJ2-2,TRBV7-7,.,TGTGCCAGCAGCTTATGGGATTCCGGGGAGCTGTTTTTT,CASSLWDSGELFF
.,TRBJ2-7,TRBV4-3,.,TGCGCCAGCAGCCAAGAGCAAGGACTGACCTACGAGCAGTACTTC,CASSQEQGLTYEQYF
TRBD2,TRBJ2-5,TRBV9,.,TGTGCCAGCAGCCCCGGCGGACTAGCGGGGGAGACCCAGTACTTC,CASSPGGLAGETQYF
.,TRBJ1-2,TRBV5-1,.,TGCGCCAGCAGCTTGGCCAGGCAGACAAACTATGGCTACACCTTC,CASSLARQTNYGYTF
TRBD1,TRBJ1-4,TRBV23-1,many,TGCGCCAGCAGTCAATCGGGACAGGGGGCGCCGACTAATGAAAAACTGTTTTTT,CASSQSGQGAPTNEKLFF
.,TRBJ1-1,TRBV29-1,.,TGCAGCGTTGAAACGGGGCTGGGCACTGAAGCTTTCTTT,CSVETGLGTEAFF
TRBD1,TRBJ1-2,TRBV5-4,once,TGTGCCAGCAGCTTGGGGCAGGGGGCAGGTGGCTACACCTTC,CASSLGQGAGGYTF
.,TRBJ2-7,TRBV4-1,many,TGCGCCAGCAGCCAAGTTGACCTTACAGGGTCCCAGGACTACGAGCAGTACTTC,CASSQVDLTGSQDYEQYF
.,TRBJ1-3,TRBV6-1,.,TGTGCCAGCAGTCAACACAACTCTGGAAACACCATATATTTT,CASSQHNSGNTIYF
TRBD1,TRBJ2-6,TRBV2,.,TGTGCCAGCAGTAACAGGGGGTCTGGGGCCAACGTCCTGACTTTC,CASSNRGSGANVLTF
.,TRBJ2-3,TRBV2,.,TGTGCCAGCAAGGGGGACGCAGATACGCAGTATTTT,CASKGDADTQYF
.,TRBJ1-4,TRBV29-1,few,TGCAGCGTCACGACTAATGAAAAACTGTTTTTT,CSVTTNEKLFF
.,TRBJ2-6,TRBV30,few,TGTGCCTGGAGTGTAACAGGGGGGGCCAACGTCCTGACTTTC,CAWSVTGGANVLTF
TRBD2,TRBJ2-4,TRBV18,once,TGTGCCAGCTCACCACGTTCGGGAGGCATTCAGTACTTC,CASSPRSGGIQYF
TRBD1,TRBJ1-2,TRBV5-1,.,TGCGCCAGCAGCTTGGGGGACAGGGGTCATTATGGCTACACCTTC,CASSLGDRGHYGYTF
.,TRBJ1-2,TRBV30,.,TGTGCCTGGACCCCTCAATTTGTTATGCGCTATGGCTACACCTTC,CAWTPQFVMRYGYTF
TRBD1,TRBJ2-7,TRBV14,few,TGTGCCAGCAGCCAAGTGAAGGGGGCAGGATACGAGCAGTACTTC,CASSQVKGAGYEQYF
.,TRBJ1-1,TRBV6-5,.,TGTGCCAGCAACGACGGTTACACTGAAGCTTTCTTT,CASNDGYTEAFF
TRBD2,TRBJ2-3,TRBV5-6,few,TGTGCCAGCAGCCGGGGGGGTAATACGCAGTATTTT,CASSRGGNTQYF
.,TRBJ2-7,TRBV28,.,TGTGCCAGCAGAACCACAGGGCCGGGGTACGAGCAGTACTTC,CASRTTGPGYEQYF
TRBD1,TRBJ2-5,TRBV5-1,.,TGCGCCAGCAGCTCACAGGGGGACCAAGAGACCCAGTACTTC,CASSSQGDQETQYF
.,TRBJ2-5,TRBV27,.,TGTGCCAGCAGTTTATATGGGCGGGAGACCCAGTACTTC,CASSLYGRETQYF
.,TRBJ2-7,TRBV14,.,TGTGCCAGCAGCCAACGCCTTGGACGGTTCACCGAGCAGTACTTC,CASSQRLGRFTEQYF
.,TRBJ1-2,TRBV5-1,many,TGCGCCAGCAGCTTGGAAGGGATGGGCGGCTACACCTTC,CASSLEGMGGYTF
TRBD2,TRBJ2-1,TRBV19,.,TGTGCCAGTAGTACCCTAGCGGGAGCCTACAATGAGCAGTTCTTC,CASSTLAGAYNEQFF
.,TRBJ1-1,TRBV2,.,TGTGCCAGCGGGGCGGTGAACACTGAAGCTTTCTTT,CASGAVNTEAFF
.,TRBJ2-2,TRBV28,.,TGTGCCAGCAGTTCAGGGGTCGCTAACACCGGGGAGCTGTTTTTT,CASSSGVANTGELFF
.,TRBJ1-1,TRBV5-1,.,TGCGCCAGCAGCTTTAACAGGGCGAACACTGAAGCTTTCTTT,CASSFNRANTEAFF
TRBD1,TRBJ2-7,TRBV5-6,.,TGTGCCAGCAGCCTCGACAGGGGAAAGGGCGAGCAGTACTTC,CASSLDRGKGEQYF
.,TRBJ2-5,TRBV27,.,TGTGCCAGCAGTTTATCCAGAAGAGAGACCCAGTACTTC,CASSLSRRETQYF
.,TRBJ1-5,TRBV9,once,TGTGCCAGCAGCCCTGGGGTCGGGCGAGACCAGCCCCAGCATTTT,CASSPGVGRDQPQHF
.,TRBJ2-2,TRBV2,.,TGTGCCAGCCGTCGACAGGTTACCGGGGAGCTGTTTTTT,CASRRQVTGELFF
.,TRBJ1-2,TRBV7-8,.,TGTGCCAGCAGCTCTGGGGCTGACTATGGCTACACCTTC,CASSSGADYGYTF
TRBD2,TRBJ2-7,TRBV9,.,TGTGCCAGCAGCGTGGCCGCGGGAGGATCCTACGAGCAGTACTTC,CASSVAAGGSYEQYF
TRBD1,TRBJ2-1,TRBV7-3,.,TGTGCCAGCAGCCCGACAGGGGGCGATGAGCAGTTCTTC,CASSPTGGDEQFF
.,TRBJ1-1,TRBV28,once,TGTGCCAGCAGTTTACGTGCTATGTACACTGAAGCTTTCTTT,CASSLRAMYTEAFF
TRBD1,TRBJ1-1,TRBV2,.,TGTGCCAGCAAAACGACAGGGTGGAACACTGAAGCTTTCTTT,CASKTTGWNTEAFF
TRBD2,TRBJ2-1,TRBV9,.,TGTGCCAGCAGCGAAAGCGGGGGGGCCTACAATGAGCAGTTCTTC,CASSESGGAYNEQFF
.,TRBJ1-1,TRBV28,.,TGTGCCAGCAGTTCACACCTGGGCCTGACTGAAGCTTTCTTT,CASSSHLGLTEAFF
TRBD1,TRBJ1-2,TRBV4-1,few,TGCGCCAGCAACGGACAGGGGCTTAGTGGCTACACCTTC,CASNGQGLSGYTF
.,TRBJ1-2,TRBV19,few,TGTGCCAGTAGTATGATCCAGGTGAACTATGGCTACACCTTC,CASSMIQVNYGYTF
.,TRBJ1-5,TRBV27,.,TGTGCCAGCAGTTCAAACAGCAATCCGGTGGTTGGTCAGCCCCAGCATTTT,CASSSNSNPVVGQPQHF
.,TRBJ2-4,TRBV10-3,.,TGTGCCATCAGTGAGCATGGGGGACTAGCCAAAAACATTCAGTACTTC,CAISEHGGLAKNIQYF
TRBD2,TRBJ2-3,TRBV27,few,TGTGCCAGCAGATCATCCGGGACTAGCGGGAGTTCGTGGGCAGATACGCAGTATTTT,CASRSSGTSGSSWADTQYF
.,TRBJ2-7,TRBV27,.,TGTGCCAGCAACACCTACGAGCAGTACTTC,CASNTYEQYF
.,TRBJ2-5,TRBV4-3,.,TGCGCCAGCAGCCGCGACAGTGGCGAGACCCAGTACTTC,CASSRDSGETQYF
.,TRBJ2-5,TRBV7-9,.,TGTGCCAGCAGCTCTTTTGAGGGGAACCAAGAGACCCAGTACTTC,CASSSFEGNQETQYF
.,TRBJ2-1,TRBV14,.,TGTGCCAGCAGCCACCGACCGGTCTGGGATGAGCAGTTCTTC,CASSHRPVWDEQFF
.,TRBJ2-7,TRBV7-2,few,TGTGCCAGCAGCTTAGCCCTAGGGCAATACGAGCAGTACTTC,CASSLALGQYEQYF
.,TRBJ1-5,TRBV30,.,TGTGCCTGGGGTAAAGGGTCGGGAATTCGGAGCAATCAGCCCCAGCATTTT,CAWGKGSGIRSNQPQHF
.,TRBJ2-3,TRBV30,.,TGTGCCTGGAGCGCTATCGGTGGGGGTTCTACGCAGTATTTT,CAWSAIGGGSTQYF
TRBD2,TRBJ2-3,TRBV28,.,TGTGCCAGCAGTTGGGCTAGCGGAAACACAGATACGCAGTATTTT,CASSWASGNTDTQYF
.,TRBJ2-2,TRBV7-9,once,TGTGCCAGCAGCTTAGGGGAGCTGTTTTTT,CASSLGELFF
.,TRBJ2-7,TRBV5-1,.,TGCGCCAGCAGCTTGACTGGACAGACCTACGAGCAGTACTTC,CASSLTGQTYEQYF
.,TRBJ2-1,TRBV5-1,.,TGCGCCAGCGGGGTCGGCTCCTACAATGAGCAGTTCTTC,CASGVGSYNEQFF